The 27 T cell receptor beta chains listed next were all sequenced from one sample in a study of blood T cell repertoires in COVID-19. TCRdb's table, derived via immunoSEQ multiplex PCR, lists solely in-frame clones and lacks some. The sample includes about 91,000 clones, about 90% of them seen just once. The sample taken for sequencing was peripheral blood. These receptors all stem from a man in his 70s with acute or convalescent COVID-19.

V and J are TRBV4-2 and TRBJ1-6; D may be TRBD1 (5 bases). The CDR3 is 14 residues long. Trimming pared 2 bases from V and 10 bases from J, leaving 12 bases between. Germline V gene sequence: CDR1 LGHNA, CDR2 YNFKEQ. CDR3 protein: CASSQPGNLSPLHF. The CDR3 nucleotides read TGTGCCAGCAGCCAACCAGGGAATTTGTCACCCCTCCACTTT.

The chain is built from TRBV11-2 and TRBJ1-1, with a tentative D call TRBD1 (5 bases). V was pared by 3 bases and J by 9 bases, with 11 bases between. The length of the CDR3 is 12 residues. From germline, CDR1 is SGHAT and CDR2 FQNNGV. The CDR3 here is CASSFQGLQAFF. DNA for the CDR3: TGTGCCAGCAGCTTTCAGGGTTTACAAGCTTTCTTT.

CDR3 sequence: CASISGSNPSADNSPLHF. The CDR3 bases are TGTGCCAGCATCTCCGGGAGCAACCCAAGTGCCGATAATTCACCCCTCCACTTT. J is TRBJ1-6 and V is TRBV2; D is unclear. CDR3 size: 18 residues. The germline CDR1 and CDR2 sequences are SNHLY and FYNNEI. V was shortened by 7 bases and J by 5 bases, with 24 bases between the two germline ends.

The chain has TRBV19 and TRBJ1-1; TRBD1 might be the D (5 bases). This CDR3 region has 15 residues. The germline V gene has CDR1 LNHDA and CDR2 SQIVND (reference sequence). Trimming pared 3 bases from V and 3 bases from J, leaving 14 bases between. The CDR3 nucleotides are TGTGCCAGTAGTATTATCGGGAGGGGCGACACTGAAGCTTTCTTT. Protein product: CASSIIGRGDTEAFF.

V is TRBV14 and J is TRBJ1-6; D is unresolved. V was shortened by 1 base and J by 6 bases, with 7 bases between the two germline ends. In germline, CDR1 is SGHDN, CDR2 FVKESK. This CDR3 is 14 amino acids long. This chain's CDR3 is CASSQARGNSPLHF. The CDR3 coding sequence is TGTGCCAGCAGCCAAGCTCGGGGTAATTCACCCCTCCACTTT.

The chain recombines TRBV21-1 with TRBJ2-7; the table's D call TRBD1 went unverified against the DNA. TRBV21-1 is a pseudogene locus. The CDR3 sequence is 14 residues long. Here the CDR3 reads CAILIGTRPYEQYF. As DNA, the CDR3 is TGTGCCATCCTGATTGGGACACGGCCATACGAGCAGTACTTC.

Here the CDR3 reads CASRTGGPGELFF. CDR3 DNA sequence: TGTGCCAGCAGGACCGGGGGACCCGGGGAGCTGTTTTTT. The chain is built from TRBV7-2 and TRBJ2-2; TRBD2 might be the D (6 bases). Germline V gene data show CDR1 as SGHTA and CDR2 as FQGNSA. The CDR3 is 13 residues long. V was clipped by 6 bases and J by 6 bases, with 11 bases between them.

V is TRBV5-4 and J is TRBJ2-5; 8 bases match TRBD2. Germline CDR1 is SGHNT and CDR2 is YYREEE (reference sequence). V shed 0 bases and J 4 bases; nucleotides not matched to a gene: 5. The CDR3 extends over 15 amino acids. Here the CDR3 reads CASSLAGGATETQYF. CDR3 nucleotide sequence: TGTGCCAGCAGCTTGGCGGGGGGGGCGACAGAGACCCAGTACTTC.

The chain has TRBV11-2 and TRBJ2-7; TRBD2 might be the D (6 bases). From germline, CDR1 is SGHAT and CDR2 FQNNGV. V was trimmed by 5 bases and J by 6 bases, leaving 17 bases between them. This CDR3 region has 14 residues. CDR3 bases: TGTGCCAGCAGCGCAAGGCGGGGTGTTGGCGAGCAGTACGTC. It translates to CASSARRGVGEQYV.

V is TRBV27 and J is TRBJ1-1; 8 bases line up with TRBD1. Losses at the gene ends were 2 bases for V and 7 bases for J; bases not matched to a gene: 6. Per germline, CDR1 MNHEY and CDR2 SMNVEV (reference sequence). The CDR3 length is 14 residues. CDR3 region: CASSLRQGPSEAFF. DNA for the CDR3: TGTGCCAGCAGTTTACGACAGGGGCCGAGTGAAGCTTTCTTT.

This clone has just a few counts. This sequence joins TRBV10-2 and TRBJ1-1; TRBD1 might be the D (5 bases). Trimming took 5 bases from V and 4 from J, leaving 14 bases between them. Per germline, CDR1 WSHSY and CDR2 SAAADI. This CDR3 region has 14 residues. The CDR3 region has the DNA TGCGCCAGCAGTCCCCTCGGACAAGGCACTGAAGCTTTCTTT. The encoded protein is CASSPLGQGTEAFF.

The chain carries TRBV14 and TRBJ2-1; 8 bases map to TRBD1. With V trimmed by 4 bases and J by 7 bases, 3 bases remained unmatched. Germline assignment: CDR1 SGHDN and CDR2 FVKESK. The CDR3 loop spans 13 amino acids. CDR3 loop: CASSLRTGNEQFF. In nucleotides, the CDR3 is TGTGCCAGCAGCCTAAGGACAGGGAATGAGCAGTTCTTC.

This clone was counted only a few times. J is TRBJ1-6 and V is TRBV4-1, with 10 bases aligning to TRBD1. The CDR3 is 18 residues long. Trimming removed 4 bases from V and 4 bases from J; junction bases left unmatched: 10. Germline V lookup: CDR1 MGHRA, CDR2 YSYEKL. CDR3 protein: CASSPGAPGQGYNSPLHF. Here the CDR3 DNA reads TGCGCCAGCAGCCCGGGCGCCCCGGGACAGGGGTATAATTCACCCCTCCACTTT.

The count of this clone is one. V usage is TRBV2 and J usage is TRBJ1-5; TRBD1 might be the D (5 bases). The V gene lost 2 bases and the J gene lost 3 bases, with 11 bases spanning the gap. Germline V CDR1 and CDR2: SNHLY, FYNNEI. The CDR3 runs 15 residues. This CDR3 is CASSEQGIFNQPQHF. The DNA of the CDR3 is TGTGCCAGCAGTGAACAGGGAATATTCAATCAGCCCCAGCATTTT.

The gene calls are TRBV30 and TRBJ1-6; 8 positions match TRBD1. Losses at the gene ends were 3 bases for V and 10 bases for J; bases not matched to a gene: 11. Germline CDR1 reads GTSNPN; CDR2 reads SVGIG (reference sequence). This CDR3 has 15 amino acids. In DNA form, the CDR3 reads TGTGCCTGGAGAGCCACGGACAGGGTGATCTCACCCCTCCACTTT. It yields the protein CAWRATDRVISPLHF.

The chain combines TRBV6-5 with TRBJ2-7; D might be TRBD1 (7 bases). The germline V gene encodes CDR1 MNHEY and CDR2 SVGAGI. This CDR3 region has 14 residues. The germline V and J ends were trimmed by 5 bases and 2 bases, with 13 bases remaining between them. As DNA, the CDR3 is TGTGCCAGCAGTCGGCGGGGACAGACCTACGAGCAGTACTTC. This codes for CASSRRGQTYEQYF.

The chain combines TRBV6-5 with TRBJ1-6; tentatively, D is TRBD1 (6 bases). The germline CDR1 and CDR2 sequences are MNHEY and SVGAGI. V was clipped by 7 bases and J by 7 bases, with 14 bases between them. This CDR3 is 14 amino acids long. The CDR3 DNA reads TGTGCCAGCAAACCACAGGGCCTAAATTCACCCCTCCACTTT. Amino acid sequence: CASKPQGLNSPLHF.

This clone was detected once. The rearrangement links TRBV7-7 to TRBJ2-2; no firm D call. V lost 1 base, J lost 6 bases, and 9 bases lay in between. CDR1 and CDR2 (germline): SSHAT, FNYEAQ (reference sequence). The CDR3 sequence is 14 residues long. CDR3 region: CASSLVSSSGELFF. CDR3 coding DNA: TGTGCCAGCAGCTTAGTTAGCTCGTCCGGGGAGCTGTTTTTT.

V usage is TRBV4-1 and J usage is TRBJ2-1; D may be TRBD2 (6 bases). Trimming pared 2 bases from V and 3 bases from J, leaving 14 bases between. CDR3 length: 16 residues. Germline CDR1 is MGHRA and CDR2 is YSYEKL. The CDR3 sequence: CASSQTRDGGYNEQFF. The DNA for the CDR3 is TGCGCCAGCAGCCAAACCCGGGACGGGGGCTACAATGAGCAGTTCTTC.

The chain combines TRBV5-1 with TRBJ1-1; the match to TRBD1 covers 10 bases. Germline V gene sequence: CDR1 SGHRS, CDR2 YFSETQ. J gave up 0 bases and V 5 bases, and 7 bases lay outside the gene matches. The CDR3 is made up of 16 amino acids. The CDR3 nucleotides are TGCGCCAGCAGAATTCGGGGACAGGGGATGAACACTGAAGCTTTCTTT. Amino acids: CASRIRGQGMNTEAFF.

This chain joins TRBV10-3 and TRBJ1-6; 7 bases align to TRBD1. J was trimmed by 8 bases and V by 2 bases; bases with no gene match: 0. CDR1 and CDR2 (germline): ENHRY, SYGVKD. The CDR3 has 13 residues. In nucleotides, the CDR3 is TGTGCCATCAGTGAGGGGACAGATTCACCCCTCCACTTT. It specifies CAISEGTDSPLHF.

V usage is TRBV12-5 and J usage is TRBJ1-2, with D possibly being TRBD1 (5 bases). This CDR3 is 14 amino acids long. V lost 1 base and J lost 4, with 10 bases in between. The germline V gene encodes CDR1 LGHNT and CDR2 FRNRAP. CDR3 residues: CASGLALDSYGYTF. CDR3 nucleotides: TGTGCTAGTGGTTTGGCCTTAGACAGCTATGGCTACACCTTC.

The CDR3 nucleotides are TGTGCCAGCAGCCAAGAGTATAGACGGGCTGAAGCTTTCTTT. Translated: CASSQEYRRAEAFF. The gene calls are TRBV3-1 (or the pseudogene TRBV3-2) and TRBJ1-1; D ambiguous. Germline-derived CDR1 and CDR2 are LGHDT and YNNKEL (reference sequence). This CDR3 spans 14 amino acids. V was clipped by 0 bases and J by 6 bases, with 11 bases between them.

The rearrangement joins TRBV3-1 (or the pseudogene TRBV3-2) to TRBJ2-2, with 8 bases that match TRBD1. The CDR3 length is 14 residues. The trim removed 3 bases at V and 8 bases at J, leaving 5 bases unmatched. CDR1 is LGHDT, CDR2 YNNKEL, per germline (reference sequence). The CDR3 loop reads CASSHRGLGGELFF. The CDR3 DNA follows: TGTGCCAGCAGCCACAGGGGGCTAGGAGGGGAGCTGTTTTTT.

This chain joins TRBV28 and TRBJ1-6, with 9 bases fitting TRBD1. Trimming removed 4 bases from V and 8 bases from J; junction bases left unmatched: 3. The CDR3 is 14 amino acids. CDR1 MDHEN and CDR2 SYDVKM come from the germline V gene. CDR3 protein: CASSSGQGYSPLHF. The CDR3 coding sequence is TGTGCCAGCAGTTCAGGACAGGGGTATTCACCCCTCCACTTT.

The CDR3 loop is CASSLAKWGTRYEQYV. CDR3 sequence (DNA): TGTGCCAGCAGCTTAGCGAAATGGGGGACTAGGTACGAGCAGTACGTC. The chain links TRBV7-6 to TRBJ2-7; 8 bases match TRBD2. Germline V gene lookup returns CDR1 SGHVS and CDR2 FNYEAQ. The CDR3 runs 16 residues. J lost 4 bases, V lost 0 bases, and 8 bases had no gene match.

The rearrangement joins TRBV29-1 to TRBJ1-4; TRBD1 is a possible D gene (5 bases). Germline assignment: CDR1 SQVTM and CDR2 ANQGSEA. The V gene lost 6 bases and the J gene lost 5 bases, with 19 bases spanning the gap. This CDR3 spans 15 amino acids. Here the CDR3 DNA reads TGCAGCGTCCTCCCTGGGGGGTTGGCGAATGAAAAACTGTTTTTT. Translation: CSVLPGGLANEKLFF.